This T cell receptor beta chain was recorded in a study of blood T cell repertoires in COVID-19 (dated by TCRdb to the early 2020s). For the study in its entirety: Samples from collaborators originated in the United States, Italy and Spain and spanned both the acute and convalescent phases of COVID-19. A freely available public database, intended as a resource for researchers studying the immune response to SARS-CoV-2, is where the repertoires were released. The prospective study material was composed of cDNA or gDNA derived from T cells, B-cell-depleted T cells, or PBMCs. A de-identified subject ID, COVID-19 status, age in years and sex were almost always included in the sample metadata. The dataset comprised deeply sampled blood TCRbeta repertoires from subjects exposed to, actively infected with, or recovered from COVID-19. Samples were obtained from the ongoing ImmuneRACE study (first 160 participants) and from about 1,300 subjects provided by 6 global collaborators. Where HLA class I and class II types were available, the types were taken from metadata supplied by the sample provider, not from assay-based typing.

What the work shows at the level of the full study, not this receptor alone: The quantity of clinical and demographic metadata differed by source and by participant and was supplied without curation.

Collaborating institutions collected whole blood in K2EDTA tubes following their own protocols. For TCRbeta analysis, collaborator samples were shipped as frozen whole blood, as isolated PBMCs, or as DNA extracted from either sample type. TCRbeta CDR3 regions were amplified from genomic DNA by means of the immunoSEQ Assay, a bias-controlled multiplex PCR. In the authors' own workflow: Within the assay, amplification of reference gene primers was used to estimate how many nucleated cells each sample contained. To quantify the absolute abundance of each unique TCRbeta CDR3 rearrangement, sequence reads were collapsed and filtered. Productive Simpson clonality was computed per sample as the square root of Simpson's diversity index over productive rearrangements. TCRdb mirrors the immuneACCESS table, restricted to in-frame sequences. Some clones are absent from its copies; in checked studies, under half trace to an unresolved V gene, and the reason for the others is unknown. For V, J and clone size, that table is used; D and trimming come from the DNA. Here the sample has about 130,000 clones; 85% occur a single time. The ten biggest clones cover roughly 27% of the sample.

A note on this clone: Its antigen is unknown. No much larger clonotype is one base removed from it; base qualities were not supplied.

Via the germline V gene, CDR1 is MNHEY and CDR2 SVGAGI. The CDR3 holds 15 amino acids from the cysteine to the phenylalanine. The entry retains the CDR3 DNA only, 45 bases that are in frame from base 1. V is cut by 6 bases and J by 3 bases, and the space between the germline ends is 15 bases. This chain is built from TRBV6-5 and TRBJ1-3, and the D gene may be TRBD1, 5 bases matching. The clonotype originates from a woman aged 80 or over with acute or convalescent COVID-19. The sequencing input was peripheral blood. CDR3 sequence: CASRGDSEVGNTIYF. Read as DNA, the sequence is TGTGCCAGCAGGGGTGACAGCGAGGTTGGAAACACCATATATTTT.